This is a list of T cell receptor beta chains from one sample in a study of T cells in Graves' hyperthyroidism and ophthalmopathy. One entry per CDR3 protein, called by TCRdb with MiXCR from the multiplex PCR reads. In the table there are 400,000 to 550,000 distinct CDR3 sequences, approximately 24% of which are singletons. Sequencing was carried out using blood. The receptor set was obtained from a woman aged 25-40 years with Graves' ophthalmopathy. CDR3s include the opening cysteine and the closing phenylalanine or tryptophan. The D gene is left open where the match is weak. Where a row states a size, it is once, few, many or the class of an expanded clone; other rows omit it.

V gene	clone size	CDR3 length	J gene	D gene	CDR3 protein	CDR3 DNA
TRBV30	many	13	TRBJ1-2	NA	CAWSAPPYAAYTF	TGTGCCTGGAGTGCCCCTCCATACGCCGCCTACACCTTC
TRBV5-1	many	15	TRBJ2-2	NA	CASSPGLQGGRELFF	TGCGCCAGCAGCCCGGGACTCCAAGGGGGAAGGGAGCTGTTTTTT
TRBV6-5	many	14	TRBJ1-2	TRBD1	CASSWRQGTYGYTF	TGTGCCAGCAGTTGGCGACAGGGGACCTATGGCTACACCTTC
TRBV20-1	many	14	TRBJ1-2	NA	CSALPGGTNYGYTF	TGCAGTGCCCTGCCGGGGGGTACTAACTATGGCTACACCTTC
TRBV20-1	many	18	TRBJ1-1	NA	CSAREGARDPSMNTEAFF	TGCAGTGCTAGAGAGGGTGCCCGGGACCCTTCCATGAACACTGAAGCTTTCTTT
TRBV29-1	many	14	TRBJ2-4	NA	CSVLRAEAKNIQYF	TGCAGCGTCCTTAGGGCAGAGGCCAAAAACATTCAGTACTTC
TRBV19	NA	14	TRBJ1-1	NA	CASNLGGPGTEAFF	TGTGCCAGTAACCTTGGGGGGCCCGGCACTGAAGCTTTCTTT
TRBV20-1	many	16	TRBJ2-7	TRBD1	CSARGAGTGGSYEQYF	TGCAGTGCTAGAGGCGCCGGGACAGGGGGTTCCTACGAGCAGTACTTC
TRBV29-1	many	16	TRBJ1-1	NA	CSVTGGGLGLNTEAFF	TGCAGCGTCACGGGCGGGGGGTTAGGTTTGAACACTGAAGCTTTCTTT
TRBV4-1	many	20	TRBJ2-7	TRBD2	CASSQDVWPSGGHRAYEQYF	TGCGCCAGCAGCCAAGATGTGTGGCCTAGCGGGGGCCACCGCGCCTACGAGCAGTACTTC
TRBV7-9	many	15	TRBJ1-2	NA	CASSAHDMAQANYTF	TGTGCCAGCAGCGCCCACGACATGGCTCAGGCGAACTACACCTTC
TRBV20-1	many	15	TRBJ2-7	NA	CSAREIGRGDYEQYF	TGCAGTGCTAGAGAAATCGGCAGGGGGGACTACGAGCAGTACTTC
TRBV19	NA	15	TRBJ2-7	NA	CASSTRAVYTYEQYF	TGTGCCAGTAGTACCCGGGCAGTATACACCTACGAGCAGTACTTC
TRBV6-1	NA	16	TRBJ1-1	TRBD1	CASSENPGTGNTEAFF	TGTGCCAGCAGTGAGAACCCCGGGACAGGGAACACTGAAGCTTTCTTT
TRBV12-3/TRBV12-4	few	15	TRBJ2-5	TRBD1	CASSPRTGGRETQYF	TGTGCCAGCAGTCCCCGGACAGGGGGCCGCGAGACCCAGTACTTC
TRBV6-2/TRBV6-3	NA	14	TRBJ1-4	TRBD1	CASSYVDRDEKLFF	TGTGCCAGCAGTTACGTCGACAGGGATGAAAAACTGTTTTTT
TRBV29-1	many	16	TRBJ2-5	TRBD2	CSVETLAGAHSETQYF	TGCAGCGTTGAAACCCTAGCGGGGGCCCATTCAGAGACCCAGTACTTC
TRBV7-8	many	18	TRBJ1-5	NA	CASSLGRSGQVFNQPQHF	TGTGCCAGCAGCCTAGGGCGGTCGGGGCAGGTTTTCAATCAGCCCCAGCATTTT
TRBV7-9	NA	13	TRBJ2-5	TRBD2	CASGLAAQETQYF	TGTGCCTCGGGACTAGCGGCCCAAGAGACCCAGTACTTC
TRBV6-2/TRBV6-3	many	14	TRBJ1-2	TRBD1	CASSDRGGAYGYTF	TGTGCCAGCAGCGACAGGGGAGGGGCATATGGCTACACCTTC
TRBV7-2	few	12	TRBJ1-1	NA	CASNQGWGEAFF	TGTGCCAGCAATCAGGGGTGGGGTGAAGCTTTCTTT
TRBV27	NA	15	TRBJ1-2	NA	CASSFGPLGEGGYTF	TGTGCCAGCAGTTTCGGGCCTCTCGGGGAGGGGGGCTACACCTTC
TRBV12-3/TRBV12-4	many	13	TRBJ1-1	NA	CAISGLMNTEAFF	TGTGCCATCTCGGGGCTGATGAACACTGAAGCTTTCTTT
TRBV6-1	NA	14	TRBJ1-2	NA	CASSRETVVPGYTF	TGTGCCAGCAGTAGAGAGACAGTTGTTCCTGGCTACACCTTC
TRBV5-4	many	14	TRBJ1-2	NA	CASSLDWGIYGYTF	TGTGCCAGCAGCTTGGATTGGGGTATCTATGGCTACACCTTC
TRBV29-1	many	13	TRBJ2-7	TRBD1	CSARTGRSYEQYF	TGCAGCGCCCGGACAGGCCGCTCCTACGAGCAGTACTTC
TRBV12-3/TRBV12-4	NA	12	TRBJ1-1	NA	CASSETSRRAFF	TGTGCCAGCAGTGAGACATCCAGGAGAGCTTTCTTT